Below, 3 T cell receptor beta chains from the same sample are listed, as sequenced in a study of cytomegalovirus exposure and HLA in healthy donors. The primer mix had 60 Vbeta and 13 Jbeta primers. Assay: immunoSEQ multiplex PCR; the TCRdb copy retains only in-frame clones and omits some. Here the sample spans about 240,000 clones, around 80% being singletons. Sequenced material: PBMCs. The receptors were sampled from a boy younger than 18 in good health and CMV-seronegative.

CDR3 coding DNA: TGTGCCAGCAGCTCGAGCAGGGGGGCGAATACGCAGTATTTT. As protein: CASSSSRGANTQYF. The rearrangement uses TRBV6-1 and TRBJ2-3, with a tentative D call TRBD1 (7 bases). Germline V CDR1 and CDR2: MNHNS, SASEGT. Between the trimmed V and J ends, which lost 6 bases and 7 bases, there was a span of 17 bases. The CDR3 sequence is 14 residues long.

This clone was detected a few times. The rearrangement joins TRBV6-1 to TRBJ1-1; D uncertain. V was pared by 6 bases and J by 5 bases, with 7 bases between. Germline V gives CDR1 MNHNS, CDR2 SASEGT. The CDR3 totals 11 residues. In DNA, the CDR3 is TGTGCCAGCAGCTACCATACTGAAGCTTTCTTT. Protein: CASSYHTEAFF.

The rearrangement uses TRBV10-3 and TRBJ2-7; 8 bases are shared with TRBD1. Germline trimming cut 6 bases from V and 1 base from J; bases unmatched to any gene: 5. The CDR3 contains 14 residues. The V gene's germline CDR1 is ENHRY and CDR2 SYGVKD. This CDR3 reads CAIRPRQGSYEQYF. CDR3 DNA: TGTGCCATCAGGCCCAGACAGGGGTCCTACGAGCAGTACTTC.